The 10 T cell receptor beta chains listed next were all sequenced from one sample in a study of beta chain features in type 1 diabetes. Reverse transcription of all isolated RNA meant that expressed TCRB transcripts were sequenced. Produced via immunoSEQ multiplex PCR; TCRdb's table is partial and in-frame only. The data show about 320,000 clones, 14% seen once. The specimen sequenced was central memory CD4+ T cells from blood. These receptor sequences come from a man between 25 and 39 years old in good health.

The V gene is TRBV2, the J gene TRBJ1-4, with 9 positions matching TRBD1. The CDR3 consists of 16 residues. With V trimmed by 4 bases and J by 8 bases, 11 bases remained unmatched. CDR1 is SNHLY and CDR2 is FYNNEI in the germline V gene. Here the CDR3 DNA reads TGTGCCAGCAGTGGGGGACAGGGAGCAAGGGGAGAAAAACTGTTTTTT. Translated, it gives CASSGGQGARGEKLFF.

CDR3 in amino acids: CASSLPGLAGVADTQYF. CDR3 sequence (DNA): TGTGCCAGCAGCTTACCGGGACTAGCGGGAGTAGCAGATACGCAGTATTTT. V is TRBV5-6 and J is TRBJ2-3; 14 bases fit TRBD2. This CDR3 region has 17 residues. With V trimmed by 2 bases and J by 4 bases, 6 bases remained unmatched. Looked up from germline, CDR1 is SGHDT and CDR2 is YYEEEE.

The table lists this clone with a few counts. J is TRBJ1-2 and V is TRBV4-3; 8 bases agree with TRBD1. The CDR3 runs to 16 residues. The germline V gene has CDR1 LGHNA and CDR2 YSLEER. V shed 3 bases, J shed 1 base, and the junction held 7 bases outside the gene matches. CDR3 amino acids: CASSHDGTGYNYGYTF. The CDR3 DNA is TGCGCCAGCAGCCATGACGGGACAGGATATAACTATGGCTACACCTTC.

With respect to this clone: The DNA is left out, because the CDR3 cannot be placed on it with certainty; the CDR3 is given as TCRdb lists it. J is TRBJ1-4 and V is TRBV12-2; the table assigns TRBD1, which was not confirmed against the DNA. TRBV12-2 corresponds to a pseudogene. The CDR3 is made up of 17 amino acids, end residues included. CDR3 in amino acids: CASRLKSRGFAMKNCFF.

This clone was detected a few times. The chain employs TRBV7-9 and TRBJ2-7; no definite D call. The V gene lost 5 bases and the J gene lost 6 bases, with 17 bases spanning the gap. The CDR3 totals 14 residues. Germline CDR1 and CDR2: SEHNR and FQNEAQ (reference sequence). CDR3 sequence reads: CASSLGMASTEQYV. Here the CDR3 DNA reads TGTGCCAGCAGCCTAGGGATGGCTTCTACCGAGCAGTACGTC.

The rearrangement joins TRBV6-5 to TRBJ2-2, with D maybe TRBD1 (6 bases). V dropped 5 bases and J dropped 1 base, with 11 bases sitting between them. The length of the CDR3 is 15 residues. Looked up from germline, CDR1 is MNHEY and CDR2 is SVGAGI. CDR3 protein: CASSRSDRNTGELFF. Written as DNA, the CDR3 is TGTGCCAGCAGTCGATCGGACAGGAACACCGGGGAGCTGTTTTTT.

With regard to this clone: The germline gene is not matched at one end of the junction; a read error may be the cause. V is TRBV10-3 and J is TRBJ2-2; the D is unclear. Germline V gives CDR1 ENHRY, CDR2 SYGVKD. The CDR3 has 16 residues. This chain's CDR3 is CASSYSRRLNTGELFF. CDR3 in DNA: TGTGCCAGCAGTTACTCGCGGAGACTGAACACCGGGGAGCTGTTTTTT.

The J gene is TRBJ2-7, the V gene TRBV5-6; tentatively, D is TRBD1 or TRBD2 (6 bases each). The V and J ends lost 6 bases and 5 bases respectively, with 21 bases between them. In germline, CDR1 is SGHDT, CDR2 YYEEEE. CDR3 length: 15 residues. The CDR3 is CASTPLGGRGHEQYF. The CDR3 DNA reads as TGTGCCAGCACCCCGCTCGGGGGCAGGGGCCACGAGCAGTACTTC.

This clone was recorded many times. V is TRBV4-2 and J is TRBJ1-5; TRBD1 matches 9 bases. The CDR3 covers 16 residues. Germline V gene data show CDR1 as LGHNA and CDR2 as YNFKEQ. The junction had 13 bases not matched to a gene; V was cut back by 7 bases and J by 6 bases. CDR3 bases: TGTGCCAGCACCCCCGATGGGACAGGGACGAGTCAGCCCCAGCATTTT. As protein: CASTPDGTGTSQPQHF.

The chain has TRBV6-6 and TRBJ2-7; TRBD1 matches at 7 bases. The CDR3 totals 13 residues. The V segment lost 6 bases and the J segment 2 bases; nucleotides outside the gene matches: 4. Looked up from germline, CDR1 is MNHNY and CDR2 is SVGAGI (reference sequence). As DNA, the CDR3 is TGTGCCAGCAGCCCACAGGGGACCTACGAGCAGTACTTC. Its protein is CASSPQGTYEQYF.